These 6 T cell receptor beta chains were sequenced from one sample in a study of blood T cell repertoires in COVID-19. The data were produced by immunoSEQ multiplex PCR, yet TCRdb's version contains in-frame clones alone and is incomplete. The repertoire holds about 90,000 clones, 70% to 90% seen once, with about 11% in the top ten. Sequencing input: peripheral blood. These receptors all come from a woman aged 70-85 years with active or convalescent COVID-19.

This clone was observed once. V and J are TRBV5-4 and TRBJ2-5; D unresolved. CDR1 and CDR2 from the germline V gene are SGHNT and YYREEE (reference sequence). This CDR3 has 12 residues. Trimming stripped 2 bases from V and 4 bases from J, with 6 bases between. Written as DNA, the CDR3 is TGTGCCAGCAGCTTCCGTCGAGAGACCCAGTACTTC. It encodes CASSFRRETQYF. Supplemented by reference TRBV5-4 and TRBJ2-5, the full variable domain reads ETGVTQSPTHLIKTRGQQVTLRCSSQSGHNTVSWYQQALGQGPQFIFQYYREEENGRGNFPPRFSGLQFPNYSSELNVNALELDDSALYLCASSFRRETQYFGPGTRLLVL.

The chain is built from TRBV5-1 and TRBJ2-6; D ambiguous. Looked up from germline, CDR1 is SGHRS and CDR2 is YFSETQ. The CDR3 totals 14 residues. The V end lost 4 bases, the J end lost 2 bases, and 7 bases lay between the germline ends. CDR3 sequence (DNA): TGCGCCAGCAGCCTCCCAGCTGGGGCCAACGTCCTGACTTTC. Encoded protein: CASSLPAGANVLTF.

The chain is built from TRBV28 and TRBJ2-5; D may be TRBD2 (6 bases). With 2 bases removed from V and 7 bases from J, the gap between germline ends came to 14 bases. The CDR3 sequence is 14 residues long. Germline lookup yields CDR1 MDHEN and CDR2 SYDVKM. DNA for the CDR3: TGTGCCAGCAGTTTAACCCACGGGGGAGGGACCCAGTACTTC. Its translation is CASSLTHGGGTQYF.

J is TRBJ2-7 and V is TRBV6-5; D is possibly TRBD1 (7 bases). Trimming cost V 7 bases and J 4 bases, with 14 bases left between them. The CDR3 is 13 residues long. The germline gives CDR1 MNHEY, CDR2 SVGAGI. The CDR3 DNA reads as TGTGCCAGCACCCCGGCAGGGGGGTACGAGCAGTACTTC. Its protein product is CASTPAGGYEQYF.

This chain connects TRBV5-8 to TRBJ2-3; TRBD1 matches 9 bases. The CDR3 length is 15 residues. Germline loops: CDR1 SGHTS, CDR2 YDEGEE. Trimming at V came to 4 bases and at J to 2 bases, leaving 5 bases not matched to a gene. The chain's CDR3 is CASSPGQGNTDTQYF. The CDR3 region has the DNA TGTGCCAGCAGCCCGGGACAGGGAAACACAGATACGCAGTATTTT.

The rearrangement uses TRBV5-4 and TRBJ2-7; D perhaps matches TRBD1 (6 bases). Trimming cost V 4 bases and J 4 bases, with 15 bases left between them. CDR3 length: 14 residues. The germline V gene encodes CDR1 SGHNT and CDR2 YYREEE (reference sequence). The CDR3 DNA is TGTGCCAGCAGCCCACGACAGGACGGGTACGAGCAGTACTTC. It codes for CASSPRQDGYEQYF.